This passage covers 9 T cell receptor beta chains from one sample sequenced in a study of identical twins. From the 5' RACE reads, TCRdb called clonotypes with MiXCR, one entry per CDR3 protein. Seen here are under 250,000 distinct CDR3 sequences, 7.5% observed once, and the top ten hold roughly 2%. The same data also contributed to another study, on yellow fever vaccine responses in identical twins.

Sequenced: memory (CD45RO+) T cells sorted from blood. The receptors shown here come from a woman under 30 in good health.

This clonotype was counted a few times. The chain combines TRBV4-1 with TRBJ2-3, with 11 bases matching TRBD2. V gave up 5 bases and J gave up 2 bases; unmatched junction bases: 6. The germline CDR1 and CDR2 sequences are MGHRA and YSYEKL. This CDR3 comprises 16 residues. CDR3 in amino acids: CASSDDSGGDTDTQYF. CDR3 DNA: TGCGCCAGCAGCGACGATAGCGGGGGGGACACAGATACGCAGTATTTT.

This clonotype was found many times. The chain recombines TRBV5-1 with TRBJ2-3; D might be TRBD1 or TRBD2, each matching 5 bases. Between the trimmed V and J ends, which lost 7 bases and 0 bases, there was a span of 15 bases. The CDR3 is made up of 15 amino acids. Germline loops: CDR1 SGHRS, CDR2 YFSETQ. CDR3 protein: CASGRDGISTDTQYF. CDR3 sequence (DNA): TGCGCCAGCGGCAGGGACGGCATCAGCACAGATACGCAGTATTTT.

This clonotype showed up just a few times. V and J are TRBV10-3 and TRBJ2-3; D is unclear. Germline V gene sequence: CDR1 ENHRY, CDR2 SYGVKD. This CDR3 comprises 14 residues. V lost 5 bases, J lost 0 bases, and 9 bases lay in between. DNA for the CDR3: TGTGCCATCAGTCATAGTGGTAGCACAGATACGCAGTATTTT. Its translation is CAISHSGSTDTQYF.

As regards this clonotype: A much larger clone lies a single base off, so this may be a read error. This sequence joins TRBV20-1 and TRBJ2-7; 9 bases are shared with TRBD1. This CDR3 spans 13 amino acids. Germline-derived CDR1 and CDR2 are DFQATT and SNEGSKA (reference sequence). V lost 1 base to trimming and J lost 4 bases; unmatched junction nucleotides: 2. CDR3 in DNA: TGCAGTGCTAGAGGGGACAGGGAATACGAGCAGTACTTC. Translated, it gives CSARGDREYEQYF.

The gene calls are TRBV27 and TRBJ2-7, with D uncertain. V lost 7 bases, J lost 7 bases, and 14 bases lay in between. This CDR3 has 12 residues. Germline loops: CDR1 MNHEY, CDR2 SMNVEV (reference sequence). CDR3 sequence (DNA): TGTGCCAGCAAATCTTCCCTAGGGGAGCAGTACTTC. This encodes CASKSSLGEQYF.

This chain links TRBV7-9 with TRBJ2-3, with a weak D call TRBD2 (5 bases). Trimming took 3 bases from V and 3 from J, leaving 16 bases between them. Germline CDR1 is SEHNR and CDR2 is FQNEAQ (reference sequence). The CDR3 extends over 16 amino acids. CDR3 nucleotides: TGTGCCAGCAGCTTTAACCCCCAGGCGGGTACAGATACGCAGTATTTT. Protein sequence: CASSFNPQAGTDTQYF.

There are many counts of this clonotype. The chain employs TRBV20-1 and TRBJ2-7, with D perhaps TRBD1 or TRBD2 (6 bases each). This CDR3 is built from 13 residues. Germline V CDR1 and CDR2: DFQATT, SNEGSKA (reference sequence). The CDR3 here is CRAWGASGYEQYF. CDR3 DNA: TGCAGGGCTTGGGGGGCCTCTGGCTACGAGCAGTACTTC.

This clonotype showed up many times. The chain uses TRBV11-3 and TRBJ2-2; D uncertain. Germline V gene sequence: CDR1 SGHNT, CDR2 YENEEA. V was trimmed by 1 base and J by 2 bases, leaving 17 bases between them. The CDR3 is made up of 18 amino acids. The CDR3: CASSLGARGSSNTGELFF. DNA for the CDR3: TGTGCCAGCAGCTTAGGAGCGCGTGGCAGCTCTAACACCGGGGAGCTGTTTTTT.

This clonotype was observed at least ten times. In nucleotides, the CDR3 is TGTGCCAGCAGTGGACCGGGCAATCAGCCCCAGCATTTT. The encoded protein is CASSGPGNQPQHF. This chain uses TRBV6-2 or TRBV6-3 with TRBJ1-5; no clear D. There are 13 residues in the CDR3. The V gene lost 5 bases and the J gene lost 2 bases, with 7 bases spanning the gap. The germline V gene has CDR1 MNHEY and CDR2 SVGEGT.